Sequencing of this TCR beta chain was carried out in a study of graft-versus-host responses after intestinal transplantation (dated by TCRdb to the early 2020s). For context, the study as a whole: The transplants that recipients got were multivisceral, liver-intestinal, or isolated intestinal. Every recipient was given anti-thymocyte globulin induction, followed by approximately three years of maintenance tacrolimus and steroids. After intestinal transplantation, graft-versus-host and host-versus-graft alloreactive T cell clones in the graft, circulation and bone marrow were tracked using bulk TCR-beta CDR3 sequencing. To identify alloreactive clones, pre-transplant mixed lymphocyte reaction products were sequenced and compared with unstimulated pre-transplant donor and recipient T cells. Of the 20 to 25 intestinal transplant recipients enrolled in the cohort, one of whom was a retransplant, a few patients without pretransplant specimens were excluded. Donor T cell macrochimerism was defined as a peak of at least 4% donor T cells among recipient peripheral blood mononuclear cells. Rather than going through the commercial service, samples from three later patients were sequenced in-house on an Illumina MiSeq and processed with MiXCR. Results and caveats for the whole study, not just this receptor: Early after transplant, peak levels of circulating GvH clones were found to be associated with declines in HvG clones. In patients with donor T cell macrochimerism, the allografts had high GvH to HvG T cell clonal ratios. Conclusions were limited by the relatively low number and heterogeneity of intestinal transplant patients. GvH clones were detected in recipient bone marrow, and some appeared earlier in ileal mucosa or blood, consistent with an intestinal mucosal origin.

The label giving this sample's time point can be read as: cells obtained before transplantation from donor or recipient. CD3+CD4+ and CD3+CD8+ populations were FACS-sorted from unstimulated pre-transplant donor and recipient cells taken from spleen or lymph nodes. The CDR3 holds 17 amino acids from the cysteine to the phenylalanine. CDR3 DNA only is kept here, 51 bases in frame from base 1. The germline V gene gives CDR1 as SGHTA and CDR2 as FQGTGA. Clipping removes 2 bases from V and 0 bases from J, with 5 as the unmatched junction base count. Points on this clone: Its antigen is still unknown. No clone much larger than this one lies a single base away; base qualities are absent.

The library was built by means of the immunoSEQ multiplex PCR assay. For most patients, genomic DNA was isolated with the Qiagen DNeasy Blood and Tissue Kit and sent frozen to Adaptive Biotechnologies for TCR sequencing. For most patients, high-throughput TCR-beta CDR3 sequencing of genomic DNA was performed by Adaptive Biotechnologies. The paper's processing steps were these. Adaptive's ImmunoSEQ software was the source of the TCR sequencing data for about 17 patients, while a few other patients were processed with MiXCR and VDJtools. CD4 versus CD8 sorting errors were corrected by removing sequences found in both subsets at a frequency ratio below 5:1. CDR3 nucleotide sequences shared between donor and recipient were removed because the origin of such sequences could not be assigned. To be classed as alloreactive, a clone needed at least 2-fold expansion over unstimulated cells and a minimum CFSE-low frequency of 0.002% (template counts) or 0.001% (read counts). Clones detected in sequenced pre-transplant spleen, lymph node, or MLR CFSE-low populations of the donor or recipient were defined as mappable. Cumulative frequency of alloreactive clones was calculated as a percentage of all sequences weighted by copy number. Drawn from immuneACCESS, this table holds only the in-frame rearrangements with V and J called that TCRdb kept. Clones are partly lost; checked studies trace under half to an unresolved V gene and leave the rest unexplained. V and J calls and clone size are those listed in that table; D and trimming were worked out from the DNA. The sample table contains about 88,000 clones; only one count was recorded for roughly 89% of them. The leading ten clones occupy about 0.29% of the sample.

The material sequenced was unstimulated CD4+ T cells sorted from spleen or lymph node cells, taken before intestinal transplant. The clonotype originates from a human donor who received an intestinal transplant. The chain is made from TRBV7-3 and TRBJ2-1; 9 of the junction bases match TRBD2. The CDR3 region reads CASSLSGLATSYNEQFF. The sequence in DNA is TGTGCCAGCAGCTTATCCGGACTAGCGACCTCCTACAATGAGCAGTTCTTC.